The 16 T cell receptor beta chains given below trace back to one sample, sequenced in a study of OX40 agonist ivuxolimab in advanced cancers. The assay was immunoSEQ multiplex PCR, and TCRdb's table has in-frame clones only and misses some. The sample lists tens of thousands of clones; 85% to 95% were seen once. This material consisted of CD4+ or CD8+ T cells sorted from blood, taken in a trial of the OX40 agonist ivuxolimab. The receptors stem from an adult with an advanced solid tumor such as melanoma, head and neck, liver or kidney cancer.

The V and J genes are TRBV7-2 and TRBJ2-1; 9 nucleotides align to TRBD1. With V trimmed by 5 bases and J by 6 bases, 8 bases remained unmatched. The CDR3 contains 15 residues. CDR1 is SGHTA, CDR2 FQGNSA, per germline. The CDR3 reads CASSPGTGILNEQFF. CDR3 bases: TGTGCCAGCAGCCCCGGGACAGGGATTCTCAATGAGCAGTTCTTC. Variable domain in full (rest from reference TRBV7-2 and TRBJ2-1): GAGVSQSPSNKVTEKGKDVELRCDPISGHTALYWYRQSLGQGLEFLIYFQGNSAPDKSGLPSDRFSAERTGGSVSTLTIQRTQQEDSAVYLCASSPGTGILNEQFFGPGTRLTVL.

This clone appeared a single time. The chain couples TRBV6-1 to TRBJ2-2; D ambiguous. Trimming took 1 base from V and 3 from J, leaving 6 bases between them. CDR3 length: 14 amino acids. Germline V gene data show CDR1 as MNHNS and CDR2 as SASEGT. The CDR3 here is CASSEEGYTGELFF. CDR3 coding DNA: TGTGCCAGCAGTGAAGAAGGGTACACCGGGGAGCTGTTTTTT.

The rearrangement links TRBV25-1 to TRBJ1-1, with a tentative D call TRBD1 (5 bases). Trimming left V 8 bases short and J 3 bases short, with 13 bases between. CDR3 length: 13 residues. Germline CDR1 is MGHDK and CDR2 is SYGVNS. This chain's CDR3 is CASSSLGDTEAFF. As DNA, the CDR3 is TGTGCCAGCTCGTCTCTGGGGGACACTGAAGCTTTCTTT.

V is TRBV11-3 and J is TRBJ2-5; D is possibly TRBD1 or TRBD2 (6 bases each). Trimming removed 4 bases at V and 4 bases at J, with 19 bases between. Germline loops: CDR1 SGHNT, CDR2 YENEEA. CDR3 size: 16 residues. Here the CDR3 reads CASSSIRGGSGETQYF. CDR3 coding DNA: TGTGCCAGCAGCTCAATTAGAGGGGGGAGCGGAGAGACCCAGTACTTC.

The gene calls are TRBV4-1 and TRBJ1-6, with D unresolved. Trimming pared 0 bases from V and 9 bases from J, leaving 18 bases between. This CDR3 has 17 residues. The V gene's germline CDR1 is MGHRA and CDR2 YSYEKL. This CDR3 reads CASSQDQWIERVSPLHF. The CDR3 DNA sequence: TGCGCCAGCAGCCAAGATCAATGGATTGAACGGGTTTCACCCCTCCACTTT.

CDR3: CASRLTGGEPAFF. Here the CDR3 DNA reads TGTGCCAGCAGACTCACAGGGGGCGAGCCGGCTTTCTTT. The chain carries TRBV7-9 and TRBJ1-1, with TRBD1 matching 9 bases. The CDR3 has 13 residues. The V gene's germline CDR1 is SEHNR and CDR2 FQNEAQ (reference sequence). The V gene end was trimmed by 6 bases and the J gene end by 11 bases; junction bases not matched to a gene: 10.

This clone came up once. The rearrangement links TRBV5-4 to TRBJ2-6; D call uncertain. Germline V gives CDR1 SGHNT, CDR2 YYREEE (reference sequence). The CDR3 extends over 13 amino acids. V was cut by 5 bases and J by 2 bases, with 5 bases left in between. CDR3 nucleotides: TGTGCCAGCAGTCTGGCTGGGGCCAACGTCCTGACTTTC. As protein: CASSLAGANVLTF.

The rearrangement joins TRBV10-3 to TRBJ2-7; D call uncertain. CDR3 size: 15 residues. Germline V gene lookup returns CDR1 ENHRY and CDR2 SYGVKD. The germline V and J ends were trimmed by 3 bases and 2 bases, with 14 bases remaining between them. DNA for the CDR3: TGTGCCATCAGTGAAGGTAAAATACGCGCCTACGAGCAGTACTTC. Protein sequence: CAISEGKIRAYEQYF.

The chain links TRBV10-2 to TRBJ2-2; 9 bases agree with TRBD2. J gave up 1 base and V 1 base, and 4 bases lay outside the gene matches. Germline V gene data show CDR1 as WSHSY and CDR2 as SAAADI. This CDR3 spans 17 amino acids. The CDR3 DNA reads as TGCGCCAGCAGTGAGTGGGCTAGCGGGGTGAACACCGGGGAGCTGTTTTTT. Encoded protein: CASSEWASGVNTGELFF.

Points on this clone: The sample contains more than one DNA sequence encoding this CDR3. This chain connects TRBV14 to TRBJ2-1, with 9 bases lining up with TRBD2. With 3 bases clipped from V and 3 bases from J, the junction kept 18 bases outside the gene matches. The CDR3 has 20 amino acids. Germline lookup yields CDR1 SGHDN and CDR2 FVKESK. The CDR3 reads CASSHSGTSSSPYYYNEQFF. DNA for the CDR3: TGTGCCAGCAGCCACAGTGGGACTAGCTCATCCCCCTACTACTACAATGAGCAGTTCTTC.

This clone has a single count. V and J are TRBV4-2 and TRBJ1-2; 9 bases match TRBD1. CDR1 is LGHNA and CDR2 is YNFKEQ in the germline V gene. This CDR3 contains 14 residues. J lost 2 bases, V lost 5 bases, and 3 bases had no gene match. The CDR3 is CASSRDRVNYGYTF. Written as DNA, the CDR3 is TGTGCCAGCAGCAGGGACAGGGTGAACTATGGCTACACCTTC.

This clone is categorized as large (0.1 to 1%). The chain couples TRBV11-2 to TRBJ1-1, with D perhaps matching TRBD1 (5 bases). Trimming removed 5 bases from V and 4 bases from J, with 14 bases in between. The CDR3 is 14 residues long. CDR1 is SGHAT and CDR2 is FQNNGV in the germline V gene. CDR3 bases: TGTGCCAGCAGCCAAACAAGGGGTGGCACTGAAGCTTTCTTT. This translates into CASSQTRGGTEAFF.

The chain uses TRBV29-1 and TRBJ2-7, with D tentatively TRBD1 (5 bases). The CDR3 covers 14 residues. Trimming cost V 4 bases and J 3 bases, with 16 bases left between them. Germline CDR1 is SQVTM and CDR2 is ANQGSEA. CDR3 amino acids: CSVVGQGDDYEQYF. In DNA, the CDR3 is TGCAGCGTTGTAGGGCAGGGTGATGACTACGAGCAGTACTTC.

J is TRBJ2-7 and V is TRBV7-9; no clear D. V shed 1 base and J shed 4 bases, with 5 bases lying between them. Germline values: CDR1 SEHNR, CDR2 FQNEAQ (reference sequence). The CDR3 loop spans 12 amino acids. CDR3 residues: CASSLGAYEQYF. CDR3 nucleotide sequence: TGTGCCAGCAGCTTAGGGGCGTACGAGCAGTACTTC.

The CDR3 coding sequence is TGTGCCAGCAGCCAAGGGGGGAGGTGGGGCGGCACCGGGGAGCTGTTTTTT. This codes for CASSQGGRWGGTGELFF. The chain links TRBV4-2 to TRBJ2-2, with D possibly being TRBD2 (6 bases). CDR1 and CDR2 (germline): LGHNA, YNFKEQ. The CDR3 totals 17 residues. V lost 1 base, J lost 4 bases, and 16 bases lay in between.

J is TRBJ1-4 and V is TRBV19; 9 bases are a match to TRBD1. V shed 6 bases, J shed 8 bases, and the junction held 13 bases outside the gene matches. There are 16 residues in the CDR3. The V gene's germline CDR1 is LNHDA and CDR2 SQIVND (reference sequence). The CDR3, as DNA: TGTGCCAGTAGAGTTCTCCCGGGACAGGGCCAGGAAAAACTGTTTTTT. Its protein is CASRVLPGQGQEKLFF.